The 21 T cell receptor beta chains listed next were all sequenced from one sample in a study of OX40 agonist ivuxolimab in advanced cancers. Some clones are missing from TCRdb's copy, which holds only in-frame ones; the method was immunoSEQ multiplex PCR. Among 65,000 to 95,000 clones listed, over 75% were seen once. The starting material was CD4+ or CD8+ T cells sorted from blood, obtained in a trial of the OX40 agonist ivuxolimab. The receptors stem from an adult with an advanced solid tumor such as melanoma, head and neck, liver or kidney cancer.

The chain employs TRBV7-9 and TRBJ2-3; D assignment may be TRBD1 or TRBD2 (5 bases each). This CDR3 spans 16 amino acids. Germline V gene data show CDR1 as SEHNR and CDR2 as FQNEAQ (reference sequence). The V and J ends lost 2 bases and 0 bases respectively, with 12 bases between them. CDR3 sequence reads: CASSLSGTVSTDTQYF. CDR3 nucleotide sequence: TGTGCCAGCAGCTTATCTGGGACGGTCAGCACAGATACGCAGTATTTT. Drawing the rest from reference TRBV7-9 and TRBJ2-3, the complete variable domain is DTGVSQNPRHKITKRGQNVTFRCDPISEHNRLYWYRQTLGQGPEFLTYFQNEAQLEKSRLLSDRFSAERPKGSFSTLEIQRTEQGDSAMYLCASSLSGTVSTDTQYFGPGTRLTVL.

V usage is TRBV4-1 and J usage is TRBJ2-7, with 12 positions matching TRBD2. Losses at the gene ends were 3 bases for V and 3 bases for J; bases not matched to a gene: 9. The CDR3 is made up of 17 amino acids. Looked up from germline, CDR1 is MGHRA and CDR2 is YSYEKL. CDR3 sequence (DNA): TGCGCCAGCAGCCAGAGACTAGCGGGGGACCGGGGCTACGAGCAGTACTTC. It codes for CASSQRLAGDRGYEQYF.

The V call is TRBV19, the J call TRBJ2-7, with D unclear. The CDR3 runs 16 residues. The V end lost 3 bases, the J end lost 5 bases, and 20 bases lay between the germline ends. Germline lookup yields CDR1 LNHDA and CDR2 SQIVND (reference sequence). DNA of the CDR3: TGTGCCAGTAGTATTCGATGGGGTGACCCCCGCAACGAGCAGTACTTC. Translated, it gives CASSIRWGDPRNEQYF.

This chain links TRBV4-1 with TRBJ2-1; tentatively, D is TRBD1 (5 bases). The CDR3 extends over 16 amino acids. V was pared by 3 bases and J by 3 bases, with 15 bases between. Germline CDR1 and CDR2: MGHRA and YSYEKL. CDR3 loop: CASSHPQGHYYNEQFF. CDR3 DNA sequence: TGCGCCAGCAGCCACCCCCAGGGCCATTACTACAATGAGCAGTTCTTC.

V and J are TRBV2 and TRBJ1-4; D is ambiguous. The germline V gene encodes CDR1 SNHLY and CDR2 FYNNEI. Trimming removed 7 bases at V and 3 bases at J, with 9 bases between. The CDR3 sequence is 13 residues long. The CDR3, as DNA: TGTGCCAGCATGTCGAACCCTAATGAAAAACTGTTTTTT. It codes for CASMSNPNEKLFF.

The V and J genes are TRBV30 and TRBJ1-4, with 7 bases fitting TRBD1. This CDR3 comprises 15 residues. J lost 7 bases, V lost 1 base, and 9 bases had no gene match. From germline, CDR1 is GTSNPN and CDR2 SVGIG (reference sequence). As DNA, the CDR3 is TGTGCCTGGAGTGCTCAGGGGCAGGGGGGTGAAAAACTGTTTTTT. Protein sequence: CAWSAQGQGGEKLFF. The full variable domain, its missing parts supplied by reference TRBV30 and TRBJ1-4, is SQTIHQWPATLVQPVGSPLSLECTVEGTSNPNLYWYRQAAGRGLQLLFYSVGIGQISSEVPQNLSASRPQDRQFILSSKKLLLSDSGFYLCAWSAQGQGGEKLFFGSGTQLSVL.

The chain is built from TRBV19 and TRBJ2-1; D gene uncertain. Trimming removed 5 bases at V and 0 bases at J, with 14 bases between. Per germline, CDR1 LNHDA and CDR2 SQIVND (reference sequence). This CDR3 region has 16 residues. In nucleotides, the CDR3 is TGTGCCAGTAGTGCAGAGAACTGGAGCTCCTACAATGAGCAGTTCTTC. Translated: CASSAENWSSYNEQFF. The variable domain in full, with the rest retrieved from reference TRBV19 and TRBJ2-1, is DGGITQSPKYLFRKEGQNVTLSCEQNLNHDAMYWYRQDPGQGLRLIYYSQIVNDFQKGDIAEGYSVSREKKESFPLTVTSAQKNPTAFYLCASSAENWSSYNEQFFGPGTRLTVL.

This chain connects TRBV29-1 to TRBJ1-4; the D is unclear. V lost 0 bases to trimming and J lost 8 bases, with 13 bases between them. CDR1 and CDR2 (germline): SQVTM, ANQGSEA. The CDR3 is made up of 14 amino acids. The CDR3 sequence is CSVEDPRPGEKLFF. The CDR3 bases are TGCAGCGTTGAAGATCCCAGGCCGGGGGAAAAACTGTTTTTT.

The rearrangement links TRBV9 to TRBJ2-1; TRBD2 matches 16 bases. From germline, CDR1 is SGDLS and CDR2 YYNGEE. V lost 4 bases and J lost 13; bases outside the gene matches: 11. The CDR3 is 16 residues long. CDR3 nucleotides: TGTGCCAGCAGCCCGGCCGGGACTAGCGGGGGGGCCTTACAGTTCTTC. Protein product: CASSPAGTSGGALQFF.

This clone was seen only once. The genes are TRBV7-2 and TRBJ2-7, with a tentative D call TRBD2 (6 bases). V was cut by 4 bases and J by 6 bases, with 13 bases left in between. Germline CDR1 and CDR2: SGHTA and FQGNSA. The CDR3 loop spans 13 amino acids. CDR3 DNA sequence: TGTGCCAGCAGCTCCAGCGGGTATTCCGAGCAGTACTTC. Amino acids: CASSSSGYSEQYF. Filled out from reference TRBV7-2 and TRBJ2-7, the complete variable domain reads GAGVSQSPSNKVTEKGKDVELRCDPISGHTALYWYRQSLGQGLEFLIYFQGNSAPDKSGLPSDRFSAERTGGSVSTLTIQRTQQEDSAVYLCASSSSGYSEQYFGPGTRLTVT.

CDR3 DNA: TGTGCCAGCAGCTTACCGAATCAGCCCCAGCATTTT. It encodes CASSLPNQPQHF. The chain carries TRBV7-3 and TRBJ1-5; D gene ambiguous. Germline CDR1 reads SGHTA; CDR2 reads FQGTGA. V was clipped by 2 bases and J by 4 bases, with 3 bases between them. The CDR3 loop spans 12 amino acids.

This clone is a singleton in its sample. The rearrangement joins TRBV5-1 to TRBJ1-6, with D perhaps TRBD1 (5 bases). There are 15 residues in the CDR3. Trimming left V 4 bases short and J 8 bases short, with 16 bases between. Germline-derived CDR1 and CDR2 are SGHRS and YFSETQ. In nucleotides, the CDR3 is TGCGCCAGCAGCCTCCACGGGGGGGATGATTCACCCCTCCACTTT. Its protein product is CASSLHGGDDSPLHF.

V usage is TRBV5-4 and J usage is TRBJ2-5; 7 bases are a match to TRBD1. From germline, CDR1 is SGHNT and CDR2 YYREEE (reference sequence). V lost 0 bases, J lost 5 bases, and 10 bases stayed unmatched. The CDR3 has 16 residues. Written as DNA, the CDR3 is TGTGCCAGCAGCTTGGGGGACAGCCACCGGAGGGAGACCCAGTACTTC. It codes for CASSLGDSHRRETQYF.

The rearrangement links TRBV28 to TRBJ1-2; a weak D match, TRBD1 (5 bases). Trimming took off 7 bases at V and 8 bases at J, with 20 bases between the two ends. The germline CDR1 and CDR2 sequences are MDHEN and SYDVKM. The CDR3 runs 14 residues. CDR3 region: CASTPGLNTKGYTF. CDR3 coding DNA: TGTGCCAGCACCCCGGGACTCAACACGAAGGGCTACACCTTC.

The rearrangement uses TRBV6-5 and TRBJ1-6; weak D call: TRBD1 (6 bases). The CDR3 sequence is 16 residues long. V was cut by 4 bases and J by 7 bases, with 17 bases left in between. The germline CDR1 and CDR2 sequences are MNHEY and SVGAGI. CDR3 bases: TGTGCCAGCAGTTTAACTAGACAGGCTGGGAATTCACCCCTCCACTTT. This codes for CASSLTRQAGNSPLHF.

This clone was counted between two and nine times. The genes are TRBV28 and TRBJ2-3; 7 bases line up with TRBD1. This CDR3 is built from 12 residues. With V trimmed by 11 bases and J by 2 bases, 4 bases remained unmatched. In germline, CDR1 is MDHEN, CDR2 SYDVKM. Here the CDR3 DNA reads TGTGCCCTAGGGACAGACACAGATACGCAGTATTTT. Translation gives CALGTDTDTQYF.

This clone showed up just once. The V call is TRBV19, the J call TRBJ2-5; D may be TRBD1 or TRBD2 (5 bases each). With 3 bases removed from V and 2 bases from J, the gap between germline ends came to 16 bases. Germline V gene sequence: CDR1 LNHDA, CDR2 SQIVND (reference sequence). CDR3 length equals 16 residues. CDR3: CASSILRGTTQETQYF. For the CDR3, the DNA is TGTGCCAGTAGTATTTTGAGGGGTACGACTCAAGAGACCCAGTACTTC.

CDR3 residues: CASSLGARGGRADTQYF. CDR3 in DNA: TGTGCCAGCAGCTTGGGGGCGAGGGGCGGGAGGGCCGATACGCAGTATTTT. This chain connects TRBV5-4 to TRBJ2-3, with 9 bases aligning to TRBD2. The trim removed 0 bases at V and 6 bases at J, leaving 11 bases unmatched. CDR1 is SGHNT, CDR2 YYREEE, per germline (reference sequence). The CDR3 sequence is 17 residues long.

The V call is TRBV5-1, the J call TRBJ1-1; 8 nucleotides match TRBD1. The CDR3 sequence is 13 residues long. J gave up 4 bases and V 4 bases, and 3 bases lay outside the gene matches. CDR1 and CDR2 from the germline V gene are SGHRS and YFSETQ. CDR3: CASSGQGGTEAFF. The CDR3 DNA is TGCGCCAGCAGCGGACAGGGAGGCACTGAAGCTTTCTTT.

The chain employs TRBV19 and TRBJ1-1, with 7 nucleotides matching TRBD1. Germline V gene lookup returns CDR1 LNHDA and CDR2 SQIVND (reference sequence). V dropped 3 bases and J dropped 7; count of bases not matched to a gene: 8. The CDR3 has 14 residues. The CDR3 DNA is TGTGCCAGTAGTATTGGGACAGCCAATAGTGAAGCTTTCTTT. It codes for CASSIGTANSEAFF.

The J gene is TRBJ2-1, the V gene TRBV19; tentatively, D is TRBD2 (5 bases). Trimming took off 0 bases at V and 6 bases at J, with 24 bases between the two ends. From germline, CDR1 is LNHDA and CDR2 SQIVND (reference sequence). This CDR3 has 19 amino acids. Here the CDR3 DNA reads TGTGCCAGTAGTATAGATGTAGGAGGTGCAAGGAACCGGATCAATGAGCAGTTCTTC. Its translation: CASSIDVGGARNRINEQFF.